The 22 T cell receptor beta chains listed next were all sequenced from one sample in a study of blood T cell repertoires in COVID-19. The method was immunoSEQ multiplex PCR; TCRdb's version includes in-frame clones alone and lacks a portion of them. The sample consists of about 220,000 clones, roughly 80% of them appearing once. Sample: peripheral blood. The source is a young man with active or convalescent COVID-19.

This chain connects TRBV6-5 to TRBJ2-5; TRBD1 aligns across 9 bases. V trimming: 6 bases; J trimming: 8 bases; junction bases outside the gene matches: 10. The CDR3 covers 14 residues. Germline CDR1 reads MNHEY; CDR2 reads SVGAGI. The CDR3 DNA is TGTGCCAGCAGAAAGGGACAGGGCTTCGGTACCCAGTACTTC. Protein product: CASRKGQGFGTQYF.

The gene calls are TRBV29-1 and TRBJ2-5; no clear D gene. Germline V gene lookup returns CDR1 SQVTM and CDR2 ANQGSEA. V was shortened by 3 bases and J by 0 bases, with 14 bases between the two germline ends. CDR3 length: 15 amino acids. This CDR3 is CSVEGQFLDQETQYF. The CDR3 region has the DNA TGCAGCGTTGAGGGCCAGTTCTTAGACCAAGAGACCCAGTACTTC. Filled out from reference TRBV29-1 and TRBJ2-5, the complete variable domain reads SAVISQKPSRDICQRGTSLTIQCQVDSQVTMMFWYRQQPGQSLTLIATANQGSEATYESGFVIDKFPISRPNLTFSTLTVSNMSPEDSSIYLCSVEGQFLDQETQYFGPGTRLLVL.

The rearrangement uses TRBV10-3 and TRBJ1-1; a possible D gene is TRBD1 (6 bases). From germline, CDR1 is ENHRY and CDR2 SYGVKD. The CDR3 is 14 amino acids. V was clipped by 6 bases and J by 3 bases, with 14 bases between them. The CDR3 DNA sequence: TGTGCCATCAGAGCGGGGGGGGCCGACACTGAAGCTTTCTTT. It codes for CAIRAGGADTEAFF.

The J gene is TRBJ2-1, the V gene TRBV28; 8 bases are a match to TRBD1. V trimming: 6 bases; J trimming: 6 bases; junction bases outside the gene matches: 7. The CDR3 sequence is 14 residues long. Per germline, CDR1 MDHEN and CDR2 SYDVKM. The CDR3 is CASRWTGFGNEQFF. The CDR3 DNA follows: TGTGCCAGCAGGTGGACAGGGTTTGGCAATGAGCAGTTCTTC.

This clone was recorded once. The chain combines TRBV9 with TRBJ2-3; perhaps TRBD2 as D (7 bases). The length of the CDR3 is 15 residues. Germline V gene sequence: CDR1 SGDLS, CDR2 YYNGEE. V dropped 3 bases and J dropped 4 bases, with 15 bases sitting between them. This chain's CDR3 is CASSAGGGDSDTQYF. CDR3 in DNA: TGTGCCAGCAGCGCCGGAGGGGGGGACTCAGATACGCAGTATTTT.

The chain uses TRBV7-9 and TRBJ2-2, with TRBD1 as a possible D gene (5 bases). Germline CDR1 SEHNR, CDR2 FQNEAQ (reference sequence). Trimming took off 5 bases at V and 7 bases at J, with 8 bases between the two ends. The length of the CDR3 is 12 residues. DNA of the CDR3: TGTGCCAGCAGCCTACAGGTCGGGGAGCTGTTTTTT. Translating gives CASSLQVGELFF. The complete variable domain, with remaining parts taken from reference TRBV7-9 and TRBJ2-2, reads DTGVSQNPRHKITKRGQNVTFRCDPISEHNRLYWYRQTLGQGPEFLTYFQNEAQLEKSRLLSDRFSAERPKGSFSTLEIQRTEQGDSAMYLCASSLQVGELFFGEGSRLTVL.

The chain links TRBV6-2 or TRBV6-3 to TRBJ2-2, with 8 bases identical to TRBD2. The CDR3 has 18 residues. Germline CDR1 reads MNHEY; CDR2 reads SVGEGT. Trimming took 2 bases from V and 3 from J; bases not matched to a gene: 11. CDR3 loop: CASSYPPYGGAYTGELFF. The DNA for the CDR3 is TGTGCCAGCAGTTACCCTCCTTACGGGGGGGCTTACACCGGGGAGCTGTTTTTT.

This clone has a single count. The chain joins TRBV27 to TRBJ2-1; 7 bases align to TRBD1. CDR1 MNHEY and CDR2 SMNVEV come from the germline V gene (reference sequence). V lost 2 bases to trimming and J lost 7 bases; unmatched junction nucleotides: 8. This CDR3 has 15 amino acids. The CDR3 nucleotides are TGTGCCAGCAGTTTAATCCCACAGGGGCGGAATGAGCAGTTCTTC. Protein: CASSLIPQGRNEQFF.

The chain has TRBV2 and TRBJ1-1; D remains unclear. The germline V gene encodes CDR1 SNHLY and CDR2 FYNNEI. This CDR3 is built from 12 residues. Trimming removed 5 bases from V and 0 bases from J, with 4 bases in between. The CDR3 bases are TGTGCCAGCAGTCCTATGAACACTGAAGCTTTCTTT. Translation: CASSPMNTEAFF.

The count of this clone is one. This rearrangement joins TRBV3-1 (or the pseudogene TRBV3-2) to TRBJ1-1; D ambiguous. Germline CDR1 LGHDT, CDR2 YNNKEL (reference sequence). The CDR3 is 13 residues long. V was pared by 0 bases and J by 4 bases, with 6 bases between. CDR3 amino acids: CASSQDGPTEAFF. CDR3 in DNA: TGTGCCAGCAGCCAAGATGGGCCCACTGAAGCTTTCTTT.

The rearrangement links TRBV7-9 to TRBJ1-6, with TRBD1 matching over 8 bases. V trimming: 4 bases; J trimming: 7 bases; junction bases outside the gene matches: 6. The CDR3 sequence is 15 residues long. Per germline, CDR1 SEHNR and CDR2 FQNEAQ (reference sequence). CDR3 sequence: CASSSPDRANSPLHF. In DNA, the CDR3 is TGTGCCAGCAGCTCCCCGGACAGGGCGAATTCACCCCTCCACTTT.

The J gene is TRBJ2-3, the V gene TRBV3-1 (or the pseudogene TRBV3-2); no clear D. V shed 0 bases and J shed 0 bases, with 7 bases lying between them. The germline gives CDR1 LGHDT, CDR2 YNNKEL (reference sequence). The CDR3 has 15 amino acids. This CDR3 reads CASSQDLPSTDTQYF. In nucleotides, the CDR3 is TGTGCCAGCAGCCAAGATCTCCCTAGCACAGATACGCAGTATTTT.

This chain uses TRBV4-2 with TRBJ1-6; 8 bases are shared with TRBD1. This CDR3 is 12 amino acids long. Trimming took 9 bases from V and 12 from J; bases not matched to a gene: 7. CDR1 LGHNA and CDR2 YNFKEQ come from the germline V gene. CDR3 loop: CARTKQGGPLHF. CDR3 coding DNA: TGTGCCAGGACTAAACAGGGGGGACCCCTCCACTTT.

The rearrangement joins TRBV19 to TRBJ1-5, with D maybe TRBD1 (5 bases). V shed 8 bases and J shed 1 base, with 12 bases lying between them. CDR1 and CDR2 from the germline V gene are LNHDA and SQIVND (reference sequence). The CDR3 extends over 14 amino acids. CDR3 sequence: CASQTEGSNQPQHF. The CDR3 DNA sequence: TGTGCCAGTCAGACGGAGGGGAGCAATCAGCCCCAGCATTTT.

The chain's CDR3 is CASASAGLGEQFF. The CDR3 DNA is TGTGCCAGCGCCTCTGCAGGTCTCGGTGAGCAGTTCTTC. The V call is TRBV27, the J call TRBJ2-1, with no clear D. Trimming left V 8 bases short and J 9 bases short, with 17 bases between. CDR1 and CDR2 (germline): MNHEY, SMNVEV (reference sequence). There are 13 residues in the CDR3.

The chain carries TRBV4-1 and TRBJ1-1, with D uncertain. The V gene lost 5 bases and the J gene lost 4 bases, with 5 bases spanning the gap. This CDR3 is 11 amino acids long. CDR1 is MGHRA and CDR2 is YSYEKL in the germline V gene. CDR3 nucleotides: TGCGCCAGCAGCTTCTCCACTGAAGCTTTCTTT. Encoded protein: CASSFSTEAFF.

This chain links TRBV6-2 or TRBV6-3 with TRBJ2-3, with D unclear. Germline CDR1 and CDR2: MNHEY and SVGEGT. With 6 bases removed from V and 6 bases from J, the gap between germline ends came to 13 bases. The CDR3 is made up of 13 amino acids. This CDR3 reads CASSLSPLDTQYF. The CDR3 DNA sequence: TGTGCCAGCAGCCTGTCCCCTTTGGATACGCAGTATTTT.

This rearrangement joins TRBV7-3 to TRBJ2-2, with 10 bases matching TRBD2. V shed 5 bases and J 4 bases; nucleotides not matched to a gene: 13. Looked up from germline, CDR1 is SGHTA and CDR2 is FQGTGA. The length of the CDR3 is 18 residues. The CDR3 spells CASSLKPGTSDGTGELFF. In DNA form, the CDR3 reads TGTGCCAGCAGCCTCAAACCTGGGACTAGCGACGGCACCGGGGAGCTGTTTTTT.

This clone occurred a few times. The chain carries TRBV27 and TRBJ1-6; D call uncertain. The V gene's germline CDR1 is MNHEY and CDR2 SMNVEV (reference sequence). The V and J ends lost 6 bases and 7 bases respectively, with 16 bases between them. This CDR3 spans 15 amino acids. CDR3 bases: TGTGCCAGCAGCCCCCGGGAGGGTCCCAATTCACCCCTCCACTTT. Encoded protein: CASSPREGPNSPLHF.

This clone occurred a few times. The gene calls are TRBV28 and TRBJ2-2; D not resolved. Trimming shortened V by 2 bases and J by 7 bases, and 11 bases separated the two germline ends. Per germline, CDR1 MDHEN and CDR2 SYDVKM. This CDR3 contains 14 residues. The CDR3 coding sequence is TGTGCCAGCAGTTTAAACTCCTTCGGCGGGGAGCTGTTTTTT. This sequence encodes CASSLNSFGGELFF. The complete variable domain, with remaining parts taken from reference TRBV28 and TRBJ2-2, reads DVKVTQSSRYLVKRTGEKVFLECVQDMDHENMFWYRQDPGLGLRLIYFSYDVKMKEKGDIPEGYSVSREKKERFSLILESASTNQTSMYLCASSLNSFGGELFFGEGSRLTVL.

The gene calls are TRBV19 and TRBJ1-2; TRBD1 matches at 7 bases. The CDR3 length is 14 residues. CDR1 and CDR2 from the germline V gene are LNHDA and SQIVND (reference sequence). V lost 5 bases, J lost 2 bases, and 5 bases stayed unmatched. CDR3 nucleotide sequence: TGTGCCAGTAGTGCCGGGACAGCGAACTATGGCTACACCTTC. Its translation is CASSAGTANYGYTF.

The rearrangement joins TRBV4-3 to TRBJ1-5; possible D gene TRBD1, 5 bases. This CDR3 is built from 16 residues. CDR1 is LGHNA, CDR2 YSLEER, per germline. The V end was cut by 0 bases, the J end by 1 base, with 10 bases between. In nucleotides, the CDR3 is TGCGCCAGCAGCCAAGACAGGGAAGGAAGCAATCAGCCCCAGCATTTT. It is translated as CASSQDREGSNQPQHF.